This TCR beta chain was identified in a study of cytomegalovirus exposure and HLA in healthy donors. Study results and caveats: The authors confirmed in vitro that a few CMV-associated chains were specific for CMV antigens. The TCR clusters that emerged in the first cohort tended, a later analysis found, to co-occur in the roughly 110 validation repertoires.

Method: immunoSEQ multiplex PCR; TCRdb's copy keeps in-frame clones and lacks some. The repertoire includes about 74,000 clones, around 94% of them detected once, and approximately 1.5% sits in the top ten. Details on this clone: The antigen is unknown.

This CDR3 has 15 residues. V lost 3 bases and J 4 bases, leaving 15 bases between the germline ends. Looked up from germline, CDR1 is SGHDT and CDR2 is YYEEEE. The sequenced material came from PBMCs. The chain has TRBV5-6 and TRBJ2-3; possible D gene TRBD2, 7 bases. The TCR originated in a man between 18 and 29 years old in good health and CMV-seropositive. CDR3: CASSSLGEGADTQYF. The CDR3, as DNA: TGTGCCAGCAGCTCCCTTGGGGAGGGGGCAGATACGCAGTATTTT.